This T cell receptor beta chain originates from a study of CD8 T cells in ankylosing spondylitis. General study findings and limits: Ankylosing spondylitis blood appeared to be characterized by a TCR beta motif of 8 or 9 highly homologous variants. There were earlier reports of some motif variants in reactive arthritis synovial fluid and blood.

V was shortened by 5 bases and J by 6 bases, with 13 bases between the two germline ends. This CDR3 has 13 residues. Germline loops: CDR1 SGHRS, CDR2 YFSETQ. About this clonotype itself: What it binds is unknown.

Library preparation for TCR beta used quantitative 5'-RACE with molecular barcodes. TCRdb reprocessed the 5' RACE reads with MiXCR, giving one entry per CDR3 protein. The sample carries almost 250,000 distinct CDR3 sequences, 30% to 40% recorded once. The gene calls are TRBV5-1 and TRBJ2-3; unclear D gene. This sequence originates from a male donor with ankylosing spondylitis or in good health (not recorded which). The sample comprised blood, either unsorted or a sorted T cell fraction (not recorded which). Here the CDR3 DNA reads TGCGCCAGCAGGCCCCCCTGGCTGGATACGCAGTATTTT. Protein: CASRPPWLDTQYF.